These 5 T cell receptor beta chains share one sample of origin, sequenced in a study of blood T cell repertoires in COVID-19. This table comes from immunoSEQ multiplex PCR, and its TCRdb copy is limited to in-frame clones, with some not included. Of 110,000 to 150,000 clones listed, 75% to 90% are singletons. Input material: peripheral blood. Receptor source: a human donor in a cohort sampled during active COVID-19.

V usage is TRBV7-2 and J usage is TRBJ2-7; TRBD2 matches 9 bases. This CDR3 comprises 13 residues. The J segment lost 6 bases and the V segment lost 1 base, leaving 1 base of the junction unmatched. The germline CDR1 and CDR2 sequences are SGHTA and FQGNSA. CDR3 protein: CASSLGAGGEQYV. CDR3 bases: TGTGCCAGCAGCTTAGGAGCGGGGGGCGAGCAGTACGTC.

The V call is TRBV5-4, the J call TRBJ2-5, with D hard to call. V was clipped by 2 bases and J by 2 bases, with 4 bases between them. Germline V gene sequence: CDR1 SGHNT, CDR2 YYREEE (reference sequence). CDR3 size: 12 residues. In nucleotides, the CDR3 is TGTGCCAGCAGCTTACAACAAGAGACCCAGTACTTC. Its protein product is CASSLQQETQYF.

This clone was seen only a few times. The chain recombines TRBV5-5 with TRBJ1-4; D gene uncertain. The CDR3 is 13 amino acids. V gave up 3 bases and J gave up 8 bases, with 11 bases separating them. CDR1 is SGHKS and CDR2 is YYEKEE in the germline V gene (reference sequence). CDR3 region: CASSWAPLEKLFF. CDR3 DNA sequence: TGTGCCAGCAGCTGGGCGCCGTTGGAAAAACTGTTTTTT.

This rearrangement joins TRBV11-2 to TRBJ1-1; TRBD1 aligns across 7 bases. The trim removed 7 bases at V and 2 bases at J, leaving 7 bases unmatched. Germline values: CDR1 SGHAT, CDR2 FQNNGV. This CDR3 comprises 14 residues. The CDR3 nucleotides read TGTGCCAGCACCTTTGGGACAGCTAACACTGAAGCTTTCTTT. The encoded protein is CASTFGTANTEAFF.

This clone was seen many times. The chain combines TRBV11-3 with TRBJ2-3; D ambiguous. The CDR3 has 11 residues. V was cut by 3 bases and J by 6 bases, with 4 bases left in between. Germline lookup yields CDR1 SGHNT and CDR2 YENEEA. CDR3: CASSFFDTQYF. The CDR3 DNA is TGTGCCAGCAGCTTCTTCGATACGCAGTATTTT.